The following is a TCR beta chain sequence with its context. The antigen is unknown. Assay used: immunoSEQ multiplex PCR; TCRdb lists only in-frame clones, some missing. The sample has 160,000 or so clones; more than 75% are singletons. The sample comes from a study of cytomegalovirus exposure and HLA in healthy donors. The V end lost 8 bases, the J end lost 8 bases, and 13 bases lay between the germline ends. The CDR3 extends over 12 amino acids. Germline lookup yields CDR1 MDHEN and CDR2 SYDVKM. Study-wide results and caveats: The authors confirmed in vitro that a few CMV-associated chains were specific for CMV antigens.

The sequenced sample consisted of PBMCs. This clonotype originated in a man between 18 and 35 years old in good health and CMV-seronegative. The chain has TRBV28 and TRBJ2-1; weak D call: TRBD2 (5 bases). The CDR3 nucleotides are TGTGCCAGCTTATCCGGGAACCATGAGCAGTTCTTC. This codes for CASLSGNHEQFF.